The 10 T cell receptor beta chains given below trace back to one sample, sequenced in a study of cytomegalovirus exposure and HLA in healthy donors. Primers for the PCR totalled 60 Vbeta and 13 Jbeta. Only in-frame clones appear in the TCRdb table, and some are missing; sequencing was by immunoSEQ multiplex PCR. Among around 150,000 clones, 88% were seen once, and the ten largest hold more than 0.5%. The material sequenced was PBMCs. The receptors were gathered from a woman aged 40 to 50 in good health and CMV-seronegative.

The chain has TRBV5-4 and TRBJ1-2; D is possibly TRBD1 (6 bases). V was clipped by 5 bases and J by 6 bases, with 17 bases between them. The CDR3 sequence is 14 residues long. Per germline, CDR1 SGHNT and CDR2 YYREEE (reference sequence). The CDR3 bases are TGTGCCAGCAGTCACCCGAGGGGGGGCCATGGCTACACCTTC. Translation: CASSHPRGGHGYTF.

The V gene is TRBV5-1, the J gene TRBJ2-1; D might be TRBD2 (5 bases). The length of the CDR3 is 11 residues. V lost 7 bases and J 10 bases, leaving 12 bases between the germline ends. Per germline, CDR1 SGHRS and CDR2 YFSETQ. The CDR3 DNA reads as TGCGCCAGCCGCCTAGCTGTCGAGCAGTTCTTC. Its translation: CASRLAVEQFF.

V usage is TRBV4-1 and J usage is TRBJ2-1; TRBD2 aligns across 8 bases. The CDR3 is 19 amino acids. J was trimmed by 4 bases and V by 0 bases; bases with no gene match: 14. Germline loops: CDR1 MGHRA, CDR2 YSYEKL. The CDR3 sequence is CASSQEAAFAAGGYNEQFF. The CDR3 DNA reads TGCGCCAGCAGCCAAGAGGCCGCCTTCGCGGCGGGAGGTTACAATGAGCAGTTCTTC.

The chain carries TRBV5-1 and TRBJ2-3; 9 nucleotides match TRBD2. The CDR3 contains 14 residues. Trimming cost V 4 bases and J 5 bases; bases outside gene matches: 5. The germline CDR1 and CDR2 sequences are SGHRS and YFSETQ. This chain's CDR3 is CASSPGLALDTQYF. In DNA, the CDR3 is TGCGCCAGCAGCCCGGGACTAGCATTAGATACGCAGTATTTT.

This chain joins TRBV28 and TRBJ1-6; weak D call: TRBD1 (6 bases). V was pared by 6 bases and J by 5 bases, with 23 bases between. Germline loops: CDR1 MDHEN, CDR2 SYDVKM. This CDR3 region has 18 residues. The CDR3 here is CASSHWAGAGADNSPLHF. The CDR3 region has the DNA TGTGCCAGCAGCCACTGGGCTGGGGCAGGGGCGGATAATTCACCCCTCCACTTT. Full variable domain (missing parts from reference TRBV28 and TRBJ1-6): DVKVTQSSRYLVKRTGEKVFLECVQDMDHENMFWYRQDPGLGLRLIYFSYDVKMKEKGDIPEGYSVSREKKERFSLILESASTNQTSMYLCASSHWAGAGADNSPLHFGNGTRLTVT.

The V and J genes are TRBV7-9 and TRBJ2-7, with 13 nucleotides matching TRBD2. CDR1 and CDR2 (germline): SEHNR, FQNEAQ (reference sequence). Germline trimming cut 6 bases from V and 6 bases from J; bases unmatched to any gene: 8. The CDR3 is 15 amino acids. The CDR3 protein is CASSQGGTSGIEQYF. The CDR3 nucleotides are TGTGCCAGCAGTCAAGGGGGGACTAGCGGGATCGAGCAGTACTTC. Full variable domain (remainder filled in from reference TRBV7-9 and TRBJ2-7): DTGVSQNPRHKITKRGQNVTFRCDPISEHNRLYWYRQTLGQGPEFLTYFQNEAQLEKSRLLSDRFSAERPKGSFSTLEIQRTEQGDSAMYLCASSQGGTSGIEQYFGPGTRLTVT.

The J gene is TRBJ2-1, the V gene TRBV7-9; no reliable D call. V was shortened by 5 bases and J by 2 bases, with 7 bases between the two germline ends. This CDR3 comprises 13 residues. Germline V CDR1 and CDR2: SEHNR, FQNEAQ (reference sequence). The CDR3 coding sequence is TGTGCCAGCAGCGCAGACACCTACAATGAGCAGTTCTTC. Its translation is CASSADTYNEQFF.

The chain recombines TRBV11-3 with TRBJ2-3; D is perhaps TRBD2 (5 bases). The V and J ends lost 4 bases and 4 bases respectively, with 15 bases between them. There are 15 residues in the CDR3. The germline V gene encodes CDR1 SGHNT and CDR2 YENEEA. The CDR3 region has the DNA TGTGCCAGCAGCTCGAGGGATGTAGAATCAGATACGCAGTATTTT. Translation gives CASSSRDVESDTQYF.

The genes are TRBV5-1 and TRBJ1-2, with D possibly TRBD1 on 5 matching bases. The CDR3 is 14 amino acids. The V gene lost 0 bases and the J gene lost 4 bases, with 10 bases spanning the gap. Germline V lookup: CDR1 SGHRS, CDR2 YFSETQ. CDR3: CASSLAGGTYGYTF. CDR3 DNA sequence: TGCGCCAGCAGCTTGGCCGGGGGGACCTATGGCTACACCTTC.

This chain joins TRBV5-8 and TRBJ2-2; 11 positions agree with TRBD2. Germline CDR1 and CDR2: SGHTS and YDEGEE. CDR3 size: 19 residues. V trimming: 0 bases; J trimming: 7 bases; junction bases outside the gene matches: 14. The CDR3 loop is CASSLVLIAGGPLGGELFF. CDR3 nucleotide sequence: TGTGCCAGCAGCTTGGTCCTAATAGCGGGAGGGCCTCTCGGCGGGGAGCTGTTTTTT.